The clone carrying this TCR beta chain showed up just a few times. Its antigen is still unknown. TCRdb fed the reads into MiXCR, producing one record per CDR3 protein. The table lists under 200,000 distinct CDR3 sequences, about 30% of them singletons. This record belongs to a study of T cell repertoires in cytomegalovirus infection. The V and J ends lost 7 bases and 9 bases respectively, with 22 bases between them. This CDR3 has 16 amino acids. CDR1 is MNHNY and CDR2 is SVGAGI in the germline V gene (reference sequence). Study results and limitations: The ex vivo response was dominated by HLA-C-restricted CMV-specific TCR beta clonotypes.

This sequence joins TRBV6-6 and TRBJ1-6; possible D gene TRBD1, 6 bases. The sample taken for sequencing was PBMCs. The TCR originated in a human donor in good health (CMV status not recorded). Some clones in this sample may be carry-over from other donors' samples. In nucleotides, the CDR3 is TGTGCCAGCACCGGGGGGCAAGGACAAGGGAGTTCACCCCTCCACTTT. It codes for CASTGGQGQGSSPLHF.